This TCR beta chain is from a study of monozygotic twins with inflammatory bowel disease. Study outcomes and limitations: Ultimately, a single strong signal or clonotype associated with IBD was not supported.

The CDR3 extends over 13 amino acids. Germline CDR1 is SGHKS and CDR2 is YYEKEE (reference sequence). Of note for this clonotype: No antigen is known for it.

TCRdb re-called the 5' RACE reads and catalogs CDR3 proteins one per entry, DNA excluded. The specimen's table records some 210,000 distinct CDR3 sequences. The sequence was obtained from a human donor with ulcerative colitis or Crohn's disease, or a healthy co-twin of an affected twin (not recorded which). The specimen was blood. This chain uses TRBV5-5 with TRBJ2-2. The CDR3 loop reads CASGLFGAGELFF. Full variable domain (outside the CDR3, taken from reference TRBV5-5 and TRBJ2-2): DAGVTQSPTHLIKTRGQQVTLRCSPISGHKSVSWYQQVLGQGPQFIFQYYEKEERGRGNFPDRFSARQFPNYSSELNVNALLLGDSALYLCASGLFGAGELFFGEGSRLTVL.